The TCR beta chain described here comes from a study of graft-versus-host responses after intestinal transplantation. Repertoires were generated with immunoSEQ multiplex PCR, while TCRdb's copy carries only in-frame clones and drops some. Among some 15,000 clones listed, roughly 80% were seen once. Graft specimens yielded both intraepithelial and lamina propria lymphocytes. CDR1 is LNHDA, CDR2 SQIVND, per germline (reference sequence). The V end was cut by 2 bases, the J end by 3 bases, with 17 bases between. This CDR3 contains 16 residues. In its sample, this clone was seen a few times. The gene calls are TRBV19 and TRBJ2-7; D is unresolved. The source is a human patient who received an intestinal transplant, so some T cells may come from the graft donor. The sample here was ileum tissue, taken 584 days after intestinal transplantation. CDR3 region: CASSISSGRTFYEQYF. The DNA of the CDR3 is TGTGCCAGTAGTATAAGTAGTGGGCGAACTTTCTACGAGCAGTACTTC.